Listed below are T cell receptor beta chains from one sample, sequenced in a study of immune characterization of retroperitoneal liposarcoma. TCRdb re-called the PCR reads through MiXCR, storing one row per CDR3 protein. The sample has approximately 7,100 distinct CDR3 sequences, under 30% seen once. The sample taken for sequencing was tumor tissue. The origin of the receptors is a female donor with retroperitoneal liposarcoma. Both conserved end residues are part of each CDR3. A D gene is named only where the DNA matches it firmly. Not all rows give a size; the values are once, few, many and, for expanded clones, a class.

v_gene: TRBV7-2
j_gene: TRBJ2-7
d_gene: -
abundance: medium-sized
len: 16
CDR3aa: CASSQGMMGGIYEQYF
CDR3nt: TGTGCCAGCAGCCAAGGAATGATGGGGGGCATCTACGAGCAGTACTTC

v_gene: TRBV6-1
j_gene: TRBJ2-2
d_gene: TRBD1
abundance: -
len: 14
CDR3aa: CASIPDRGRRELFF
CDR3nt: TGTGCCAGCATTCCGGACAGGGGGCGGAGGGAGCTGTTTTTT

v_gene: TRBV27
j_gene: TRBJ2-7
d_gene: TRBD1
abundance: medium-sized
len: 16
CDR3aa: CASSLGTGGGGYEQYF
CDR3nt: TGTGCCAGCAGTTTAGGGACAGGGGGAGGGGGCTACGAGCAGTACTTC

v_gene: TRBV7-2
j_gene: TRBJ2-2
d_gene: -
abundance: medium-sized
len: 14
CDR3aa: CASSLGINTGELFF
CDR3nt: TGTGCCAGCAGCTTAGGTATTAACACCGGGGAGCTGTTTTTT

v_gene: TRBV7-2
j_gene: TRBJ2-1
d_gene: -
abundance: many
len: 15
CDR3aa: CASRLTGSHSNEQFF
CDR3nt: TGTGCCAGCAGACTAACCGGGTCCCATAGCAATGAGCAGTTCTTC

v_gene: TRBV5-4
j_gene: TRBJ2-3
d_gene: TRBD2
abundance: many
len: 18
CDR3aa: CASSRTSGSLPIPDTQYF
CDR3nt: TGTGCCAGCAGCCGGACTAGCGGGAGCCTACCCATACCGGATACGCAGTATTTT

v_gene: TRBV12-3/TRBV12-4
j_gene: TRBJ2-1
d_gene: -
abundance: medium-sized
len: 15
CDR3aa: CASSPYDAGRDEQFF
CDR3nt: TGTGCCAGCAGTCCATATGATGCAGGAAGGGATGAGCAGTTCTTC

v_gene: TRBV6-1
j_gene: TRBJ2-7
d_gene: TRBD1
abundance: -
len: 13
CDR3aa: CASIRQGRYEQYF
CDR3nt: TGTGCCAGCATACGACAGGGGAGGTACGAGCAGTACTTC

v_gene: TRBV7-3
j_gene: TRBJ2-1
d_gene: TRBD1
abundance: many
len: 13
CDR3aa: CASSLQGSNEQFF
CDR3nt: TGTGCCAGCAGCCTACAGGGGAGCAATGAGCAGTTCTTC

v_gene: TRBV6-1
j_gene: TRBJ1-3
d_gene: -
abundance: many
len: 15
CDR3aa: CASSELAGSGNTIYF
CDR3nt: TGTGCCAGCAGTGAATTGGCAGGCTCTGGAAACACCATATATTTT

v_gene: TRBV6-6
j_gene: TRBJ1-6
d_gene: -
abundance: medium-sized
len: 15
CDR3aa: CASSYSMAGGSPLHF
CDR3nt: TGTGCCAGCAGTTACTCGATGGCAGGAGGTTCACCCCTCCACTTT

v_gene: TRBV4-1
j_gene: TRBJ2-7
d_gene: -
abundance: many
len: 14
CDR3aa: CASSQNTGSYEQYF
CDR3nt: TGCGCCAGCAGCCAAAACACAGGGTCCTACGAGCAGTACTTC

v_gene: TRBV12-3/TRBV12-4
j_gene: TRBJ2-7
d_gene: TRBD1
abundance: few
len: 16
CDR3aa: CASSPTDRSSYNEQYF
CDR3nt: TGTGCCAGCAGCCCGACGGACAGGTCATCCTACAATGAGCAGTACTTC

v_gene: TRBV7-8
j_gene: TRBJ1-4
d_gene: -
abundance: few
len: 17
CDR3aa: CASSRGRDPPTNEKLFF
CDR3nt: TGTGCCAGCAGTAGGGGCAGGGACCCACCAACTAATGAAAAACTGTTTTTT

v_gene: TRBV5-1
j_gene: TRBJ2-5
d_gene: TRBD1
abundance: many
len: 16
CDR3aa: CASSLVASGQGGSQYF
CDR3nt: TGCGCCAGCAGCTTGGTAGCCTCGGGACAGGGTGGGTCCCAGTACTTC

v_gene: TRBV11-2
j_gene: TRBJ2-7
d_gene: -
abundance: -
len: 13
CDR3aa: CASSLDGFREQYF
CDR3nt: TGTGCCAGCAGCTTAGACGGATTTAGGGAGCAGTACTTC

v_gene: TRBV6-1
j_gene: TRBJ2-1
d_gene: -
abundance: large
len: 17
CDR3aa: CASWSSLLGGSYNEQFF
CDR3nt: TGTGCCAGCTGGTCTAGCCTCCTTGGAGGATCCTACAATGAGCAGTTCTTC

v_gene: TRBV12-3/TRBV12-4
j_gene: TRBJ2-5
d_gene: -
abundance: -
len: 13
CDR3aa: CASSLSTYNEQYF
CDR3nt: TGTGCCAGCAGTTTAAGTACGTACAATGAGCAGTACTTC

v_gene: TRBV28
j_gene: TRBJ2-2
d_gene: TRBD1
abundance: -
len: 19
CDR3aa: CASSLQGLDRGLYTGELFF
CDR3nt: TGTGCCAGCAGTTTACAGGGATTGGACAGGGGTCTTTACACCGGGGAGCTGTTTTTT

v_gene: TRBV27
j_gene: TRBJ2-2
d_gene: -
abundance: few
len: 15
CDR3aa: CASSRTRVTTGELFF
CDR3nt: TGTGCCAGCAGTCGGACCCGGGTCACCACCGGGGAGCTGTTTTTT

v_gene: TRBV2
j_gene: TRBJ2-1
d_gene: TRBD1
abundance: -
len: 13
CDR3aa: CASRQGVGNEQFF
CDR3nt: TGTGCCAGCAGGCAGGGGGTAGGGAATGAGCAGTTCTTC

v_gene: TRBV6-6
j_gene: TRBJ2-1
d_gene: -
abundance: few
len: 16
CDR3aa: CASSYSVRTAHNEQFF
CDR3nt: TGTGCCAGCAGTTACTCGGTCAGAACCGCCCACAATGAGCAGTTCTTC

v_gene: TRBV12-3/TRBV12-4
j_gene: TRBJ2-1
d_gene: -
abundance: -
len: 15
CDR3aa: CASSYRDTVYNEQFF
CDR3nt: TGTGCCAGCAGTTACCGGGACACCGTCTACAATGAGCAGTTCTTC

v_gene: TRBV12-3/TRBV12-4
j_gene: TRBJ2-5
d_gene: -
abundance: few
len: 15
CDR3aa: CASSFGGTTPETQYF
CDR3nt: TGTGCCAGCAGTTTTGGGGGGACAACTCCAGAGACCCAGTACTTC

v_gene: TRBV6-1
j_gene: TRBJ2-7
d_gene: TRBD1
abundance: many
len: 15
CDR3aa: CASSEEAGGSYEQYF
CDR3nt: TGTGCCAGCAGTGAAGAGGCAGGGGGCTCCTACGAGCAGTACTTC

v_gene: TRBV7-6
j_gene: TRBJ2-3
d_gene: TRBD2
abundance: -
len: 16
CDR3aa: CASSASGSWGTDTQYF
CDR3nt: TGTGCCAGCAGCGCGAGCGGGAGTTGGGGCACAGATACGCAGTATTTT

v_gene: TRBV7-9
j_gene: TRBJ2-7
d_gene: -
abundance: few
len: 13
CDR3aa: CASLGGETYEQYF
CDR3nt: TGTGCCAGCCTAGGGGGGGAAACGTACGAGCAGTACTTC

v_gene: TRBV7-6
j_gene: TRBJ2-2
d_gene: TRBD2
abundance: many
len: 17
CDR3aa: CASSFRGTSENTGELFF
CDR3nt: TGTGCCAGCAGCTTTCGAGGGACTAGCGAAAACACCGGGGAGCTGTTTTTT

v_gene: TRBV12-3/TRBV12-4
j_gene: TRBJ2-1
d_gene: -
abundance: -
len: 14
CDR3aa: CASTLSAGSNEQFF
CDR3nt: TGTGCCAGCACCCTATCGGCCGGGAGCAATGAGCAGTTCTTC

v_gene: TRBV5-4
j_gene: TRBJ1-4
d_gene: -
abundance: few
len: 18
CDR3aa: CASSLGGRLGEGAEKLFF
CDR3nt: TGTGCCAGCAGCTTGGGAGGCAGGCTGGGGGAAGGGGCTGAAAAACTGTTTTTT

v_gene: TRBV7-2
j_gene: TRBJ1-1
d_gene: TRBD1
abundance: medium-sized
len: 14
CDR3aa: CASSRQGGDTEAFF
CDR3nt: TGTGCCAGCAGCCGACAGGGCGGAGACACTGAAGCTTTCTTT

v_gene: TRBV19
j_gene: TRBJ2-1
d_gene: TRBD2
abundance: -
len: 18
CDR3aa: CASTLGLAGESSYNEQFF
CDR3nt: TGTGCCAGTACCTTAGGACTAGCGGGAGAGAGCTCCTACAATGAGCAGTTCTTC

v_gene: TRBV12-3/TRBV12-4
j_gene: TRBJ2-5
d_gene: TRBD1
abundance: -
len: 16
CDR3aa: CASSFPGQGVVETQYF
CDR3nt: TGTGCCAGCAGTTTCCCGGGACAGGGTGTGGTGGAGACCCAGTACTTC

v_gene: TRBV5-1
j_gene: TRBJ1-1
d_gene: -
abundance: -
len: 15
CDR3aa: CASSLSTGGGTEAFF
CDR3nt: TGCGCCAGCAGCTTATCCACCGGAGGGGGCACTGAAGCTTTCTTT

v_gene: TRBV11-2
j_gene: TRBJ2-2
d_gene: TRBD1
abundance: -
len: 15
CDR3aa: CASSLLGGFTGELFF
CDR3nt: TGTGCCAGCAGCTTGCTAGGGGGCTTCACCGGGGAGCTGTTTTTT

v_gene: TRBV19
j_gene: TRBJ2-6
d_gene: TRBD1
abundance: -
len: 16
CDR3aa: CARVDRGLWGANVLTF
CDR3nt: TGTGCCAGGGTTGACAGGGGCCTGTGGGGGGCCAACGTCCTGACTTTC

v_gene: TRBV11-2
j_gene: TRBJ2-1
d_gene: TRBD2
abundance: -
len: 16
CDR3aa: CASSGLAGGEDNEQFF
CDR3nt: TGTGCCAGCAGCGGTTTAGCGGGAGGGGAGGACAATGAGCAGTTCTTC

v_gene: TRBV6-6
j_gene: TRBJ2-7
d_gene: -
abundance: medium-sized
len: 17
CDR3aa: CASSPRERRGNPPEQYF
CDR3nt: TGTGCCAGCAGCCCCCGGGAGCGGCGAGGGAACCCTCCCGAGCAGTACTTC

v_gene: TRBV5-1
j_gene: TRBJ2-1
d_gene: -
abundance: many
len: 15
CDR3aa: CASSLQGGVNNEQFF
CDR3nt: TGCGCCAGCAGCTTGCAGGGTGGGGTGAACAATGAGCAGTTCTTC

v_gene: TRBV7-2
j_gene: TRBJ2-1
d_gene: -
abundance: -
len: 13
CDR3aa: CASRPNREGEQFF
CDR3nt: TGTGCCAGCAGACCCAACAGGGAAGGCGAGCAGTTCTTC

v_gene: TRBV7-6
j_gene: TRBJ2-3
d_gene: -
abundance: -
len: 12
CDR3aa: CASSSRGDTQYF
CDR3nt: TGTGCCAGCAGCTCAAGAGGGGATACGCAGTATTTT

v_gene: TRBV6-1
j_gene: TRBJ2-7
d_gene: TRBD2
abundance: -
len: 15
CDR3aa: CASMGGDLFSYEQYF
CDR3nt: TGTGCCAGCATGGGGGGGGACCTTTTCTCCTACGAGCAGTACTTC

v_gene: TRBV12-3/TRBV12-4
j_gene: TRBJ1-2
d_gene: -
abundance: few
len: 14
CDR3aa: CASSLAVAGYGYTF
CDR3nt: TGTGCCAGCAGTTTAGCGGTGGCAGGCTATGGCTACACCTTC

v_gene: TRBV6-1
j_gene: TRBJ2-7
d_gene: -
abundance: many
len: 12
CDR3aa: CASSTRPYEQYF
CDR3nt: TGTGCCAGTTCGACCCGACCCTACGAGCAGTACTTC

v_gene: TRBV7-8
j_gene: TRBJ2-2
d_gene: -
abundance: few
len: 15
CDR3aa: CASSWAGPNTGELFF
CDR3nt: TGTGCCAGCAGCTGGGCCGGACCAAACACCGGGGAGCTGTTTTTT

v_gene: TRBV6-1
j_gene: TRBJ2-5
d_gene: -
abundance: many
len: 12
CDR3aa: CASRDSQETQYF
CDR3nt: TGTGCCAGCAGAGACAGCCAAGAGACCCAGTACTTC

v_gene: TRBV6-1
j_gene: TRBJ2-1
d_gene: -
abundance: large
len: 15
CDR3aa: CASSTDTSSYNEQFF
CDR3nt: TGTGCCAGCAGTACGGACACGTCCTCCTACAATGAGCAGTTCTTC

v_gene: TRBV28
j_gene: TRBJ1-5
d_gene: -
abundance: few
len: 17
CDR3aa: CASRPHTGSVSNQPQHF
CDR3nt: TGTGCCAGCAGACCACATACAGGGTCGGTAAGCAATCAGCCCCAGCATTTT

v_gene: TRBV6-1
j_gene: TRBJ1-2
d_gene: -
abundance: many
len: 13
CDR3aa: CASRLDANYGYTF
CDR3nt: TGTGCCAGCCGCCTGGATGCTAACTATGGCTACACCTTC